These T cell receptor beta chains were read from a single sample in a study of cytomegalovirus exposure and HLA in healthy donors. The table came from immunoSEQ multiplex PCR; TCRdb's copy has only in-frame clones and leaves some out. The sample includes about 180,000 clones, 70% to 85% of them seen just once. Sequenced input: PBMCs. The receptors derive from a girl aged 2 to 9 in good health and CMV-seropositive. Both conserved end residues are part of each CDR3. The D gene is left open where the match is weak.

CDR3: CSVEGGSTDTQYF
J: TRBJ2-3
V: TRBV29-1
D: -

CDR3: CASSLAAGGPYNEQFF
J: TRBJ2-1
V: TRBV11-1
D: TRBD2

CDR3: CASSLGGGQVYEQYF
J: TRBJ2-7
V: TRBV7-3
D: TRBD1

CDR3: CASSGPGLAGVNEQFF
J: TRBJ2-1
V: TRBV9
D: TRBD2

CDR3: CASSFTSLPNEKLFF
J: TRBJ1-4
V: TRBV27
D: -

CDR3: CASSRSGSGQPQHF
J: TRBJ1-5
V: TRBV19
D: -

CDR3: CSLRGVQVDTQYF
J: TRBJ2-3
V: TRBV29-1
D: TRBD2

CDR3: CAWSGVGRGSYNEQFF
J: TRBJ2-1
V: TRBV30
D: -

CDR3: CASSRGAGNEKLFF
J: TRBJ1-4
V: TRBV13
D: -

CDR3: CASSPAVTDSNYGYTF
J: TRBJ1-2
V: TRBV7-9
D: -

CDR3: CASSVGTSGTLTDTQYF
J: TRBJ2-3
V: TRBV9
D: TRBD2

CDR3: CASRRTSYEQYF
J: TRBJ2-7
V: TRBV2
D: -

CDR3: CASGLSSGLAVAGQFF
J: TRBJ2-1
V: TRBV12-5
D: TRBD2

CDR3: CASSLAGGHNEQYF
J: TRBJ2-7
V: TRBV11-2
D: -

CDR3: CASSINNEQFF
J: TRBJ2-1
V: TRBV19
D: -

CDR3: CASGTGQGRADTQYF
J: TRBJ2-3
V: TRBV12-5
D: TRBD1

CDR3: CAWSDLGDTSYEQYF
J: TRBJ2-7
V: TRBV30
D: -

CDR3: CASTRLAEISTDTQYF
J: TRBJ2-3
V: TRBV10-2
D: TRBD2

CDR3: CASSLRSYNTEAFF
J: TRBJ1-1
V: TRBV28
D: -

CDR3: CAWSSRETVLF
J: TRBJ2-3
V: TRBV30
D: -

CDR3: CSARGGETQYF
J: TRBJ2-5
V: TRBV20-1
D: -

CDR3: CASSLVGQGMGSGANVLTF
J: TRBJ2-6
V: TRBV5-1
D: TRBD1

CDR3: CASSSGLAGGPDTQYF
J: TRBJ2-3
V: TRBV5-1
D: TRBD2

CDR3: CASSLARRTGVNQPQHF
J: TRBJ1-5
V: TRBV7-2
D: TRBD1

CDR3: CASRSQGTLNTEAFF
J: TRBJ1-1
V: TRBV27
D: -

CDR3: CASSIDLQSSSYNEQFF
J: TRBJ2-1
V: TRBV19
D: -

CDR3: CASRATGGGSYEQYF
J: TRBJ2-7
V: TRBV5-6
D: TRBD1

CDR3: CASTGQGNSPLHF
J: TRBJ1-6
V: TRBV25-1
D: TRBD1

CDR3: CASSLSASGGADTQYF
J: TRBJ2-3
V: TRBV27
D: TRBD2

CDR3: CASSLRQASKYEQYF
J: TRBJ2-7
V: TRBV28
D: -

CDR3: CATSSRDKLLEAFF
J: TRBJ1-1
V: TRBV6-5
D: -

CDR3: CASSFQAATSNYGYTF
J: TRBJ1-2
V: TRBV5-1
D: -

CDR3: CASSINLFWQDLHEQYF
J: TRBJ2-7
V: TRBV19
D: -

CDR3: CASSVGWTGLHEQYF
J: TRBJ2-7
V: TRBV9
D: TRBD1

CDR3: CASSRTAYSNQPQHF
J: TRBJ1-5
V: TRBV5-6
D: -

CDR3: CASRQKQETDTQYF
J: TRBJ2-3
V: TRBV7-9
D: -

CDR3: CARATGSGGNEQFF
J: TRBJ2-1
V: TRBV30
D: -

CDR3: CASSLDKNTEAFF
J: TRBJ1-1
V: TRBV7-3
D: -

CDR3: CASSIFNRLRMNTEAFF
J: TRBJ1-1
V: TRBV19
D: -

CDR3: CASCNREVLMLAGFF
J: TRBJ1-1
V: TRBV11-3
D: -

CDR3: CASSPGQGINYGYTF
J: TRBJ1-2
V: TRBV6-6
D: TRBD1

CDR3: CASSVGRWTDTQYF
J: TRBJ2-3
V: TRBV9
D: -

CDR3: CASSSRTGGSTEAFF
J: TRBJ1-1
V: TRBV5-4
D: TRBD1

CDR3: CASSLVVRGINQPQHF
J: TRBJ1-5
V: TRBV11-3
D: -

CDR3: CASRFGGSVNEQFF
J: TRBJ2-1
V: TRBV6-5
D: TRBD2

CDR3: CASSQVGKKSYNEQFF
J: TRBJ2-1
V: TRBV4-1
D: -

CDR3: CATSRDPPRKGNTIYF
J: TRBJ1-3
V: TRBV15
D: -

CDR3: CASSWEDLAGEVGEQYF
J: TRBJ2-7
V: TRBV5-4
D: -

CDR3: CASSPLGQGAARTEAFF
J: TRBJ1-1
V: TRBV14
D: TRBD1

CDR3: CASSLSGSNEQFF
J: TRBJ2-1
V: TRBV7-8
D: -

CDR3: CASSPPTGLKNEQFF
J: TRBJ2-1
V: TRBV7-6
D: TRBD2

CDR3: CASSQDQGVTGELFF
J: TRBJ2-2
V: TRBV4-1
D: -

CDR3: CAWSVRGPYNEQFF
J: TRBJ2-1
V: TRBV30
D: -

CDR3: CAISEGEGDTEAFF
J: TRBJ1-1
V: TRBV10-3
D: -

CDR3: CASSADRGGGYTF
J: TRBJ1-2
V: TRBV2
D: TRBD1

CDR3: CASSRTGAVDGYTF
J: TRBJ1-2
V: TRBV9
D: TRBD1

CDR3: CATARGLSYNEQFF
J: TRBJ2-1
V: TRBV6-5
D: -

CDR3: CASSYPEGYEQYF
J: TRBJ2-7
V: TRBV6-6
D: -

CDR3: CASSLAGTYEQYF
J: TRBJ2-7
V: TRBV7-9
D: -